Below are 16 T cell receptor beta chains sequenced from a single sample in a study of CD8 T cells in ankylosing spondylitis. Study-level points and caveats: Seemingly characteristic of ankylosing spondylitis blood was a TCR beta motif consisting of several highly homologous variants.

TCRdb re-derived calls from the 5' RACE reads in MiXCR, one entry per CDR3 protein. The profile shows approximately 550,000 distinct CDR3 sequences, about 12% of them singletons. Their cognate antigens are unknown. Sequenced material: blood, either unsorted or a sorted T cell fraction (not recorded which). These receptors originate from a male donor with ankylosing spondylitis.

This clonotype showed up just a few times. V is TRBV7-6 and J is TRBJ2-2, with D hard to call. Trimming left V 2 bases short and J 8 bases short, with 9 bases between. Germline loops: CDR1 SGHVS, CDR2 FNYEAQ. The CDR3 covers 13 residues. The CDR3 coding sequence is TGTGCCAGCAGCTTACTCGCCTCAGGGGAGCTGTTTTTT. Translating it yields CASSLLASGELFF.

This clonotype has at least ten counts. The chain joins TRBV10-2 to TRBJ2-1; D ambiguous. Germline V CDR1 and CDR2: WSHSY, SAAADI. The germline V and J ends were trimmed by 5 bases and 6 bases, with 8 bases remaining between them. The length of the CDR3 is 12 residues. The CDR3 DNA reads TGCGCCAGCAGTCGGACGTCCAATGAGCAGTTCTTC. Its translation: CASSRTSNEQFF.

Many counts were recorded for this clonotype. The genes are TRBV11-2 and TRBJ2-7; the match to TRBD2 covers 13 bases. The J segment lost 2 bases and the V segment lost 8 bases, leaving 6 bases of the junction unmatched. Germline V gene lookup returns CDR1 SGHAT and CDR2 FQNNGV. This CDR3 comprises 15 residues. The CDR3 DNA is TGTGCCAGCGGGAGAGGGACTAGCGGGACCTACGAGCAGTACGTC. Translating it yields CASGRGTSGTYEQYV.

This clonotype came up a few times. The chain carries TRBV5-1 and TRBJ2-1; 10 bases match TRBD2. The germline V gene has CDR1 SGHRS and CDR2 YFSETQ. The CDR3 spans 20 residues. Trimming at V came to 4 bases and at J to 0 bases, leaving 16 bases not matched to a gene. The DNA for the CDR3 is TGCGCCAGCAGCCCGACGGCTAGCGGGAGCTATATTAGCTCCTACAATGAGCAGTTCTTC. Amino acid sequence: CASSPTASGSYISSYNEQFF.

This clonotype was found many times. Written as DNA, the CDR3 is TGCGCCAGCAACCGTAACGCGGGCGGAGAGGAAAAACTGTTTTTT. The encoded protein is CASNRNAGGEEKLFF. This sequence joins TRBV4-1 and TRBJ1-4, with no clear D. The CDR3 loop spans 15 amino acids. Per the germline V gene, CDR1 is MGHRA and CDR2 is YSYEKL. V shed 7 bases and J shed 8 bases, with 20 bases lying between them.

This clonotype was detected only a few times. V and J are TRBV29-1 and TRBJ1-6; tentative D call: TRBD1 (5 bases). Germline V gene data show CDR1 as SQVTM and CDR2 as ANQGSEA. V was cut by 7 bases and J by 7 bases, with 17 bases left in between. The CDR3 loop spans 14 amino acids. CDR3 loop: CSASDGGNNSPLHF. The CDR3, as DNA: TGCAGCGCCTCTGACGGGGGGAACAATTCACCCCTCCACTTT.

This clonotype was seen at least ten times. The V and J genes are TRBV27 and TRBJ1-6, with D tentatively TRBD1 (6 bases). V was shortened by 2 bases and J by 13 bases, with 18 bases between the two germline ends. This CDR3 contains 15 residues. Germline CDR1 MNHEY, CDR2 SMNVEV (reference sequence). The DNA of the CDR3 is TGTGCCAGCAGTTTAAAGGGACAAGAAATGAGGCCCCTCCACTTT. Encoded protein: CASSLKGQEMRPLHF.

This clonotype occurred a few times. This chain connects TRBV27 to TRBJ1-5; possible D gene TRBD1, 5 bases. This CDR3 contains 15 residues. V shed 2 bases and J shed 3 bases, with 11 bases lying between them. Per the germline V gene, CDR1 is MNHEY and CDR2 is SMNVEV (reference sequence). Here the CDR3 DNA reads TGTGCCAGCAGTTTACTTACAGGCCTCAATCAGCCCCAGCATTTT. Residues: CASSLLTGLNQPQHF.

This chain uses TRBV15 with TRBJ1-5, with D unclear. This CDR3 has 14 residues. V lost 5 bases to trimming and J lost 2 bases, with 10 bases between them. CDR1 LNHNV and CDR2 YYDKDF come from the germline V gene (reference sequence). The CDR3 loop is CATSVDVGNQPQHF. The CDR3 DNA reads TGTGCCACCAGCGTCGACGTGGGCAATCAGCCCCAGCATTTT.

J is TRBJ2-3 and V is TRBV19; perhaps TRBD1 as D (5 bases). V shed 7 bases and J shed 2 bases, with 16 bases lying between them. CDR1 and CDR2 (germline): LNHDA, SQIVND (reference sequence). This CDR3 contains 15 residues. CDR3 region: CASTAIGVATDTQYF. CDR3 in DNA: TGTGCCAGTACGGCAATAGGGGTTGCCACAGATACGCAGTATTTT.

The chain recombines TRBV7-2 with TRBJ1-5; 9 nucleotides agree with TRBD1. This CDR3 spans 16 amino acids. The germline CDR1 and CDR2 sequences are SGHTA and FQGNSA. V shed 1 base and J 3 bases; nucleotides not matched to a gene: 4. This CDR3 is CASSLVGQGHNQPQHF. The CDR3 region has the DNA TGTGCCAGCAGCTTAGTGGGACAGGGTCACAATCAGCCCCAGCATTTT.

This clonotype appeared a few times. V and J are TRBV4-2 and TRBJ2-7; 8 bases map to TRBD2. There are 16 residues in the CDR3. V shed 1 base and J 0 bases; nucleotides not matched to a gene: 5. Looked up from germline, CDR1 is LGHNA and CDR2 is YNFKEQ. The DNA for the CDR3 is TGTGCCAGCAGCCAAGCGAAGCGGGAGCCCTCCTACGAGCAGTACGTC. Its translation: CASSQAKREPSYEQYV.

This clonotype showed up many times. The chain employs TRBV6-1 and TRBJ1-1; D perhaps matches TRBD1 (5 bases). Germline loops: CDR1 MNHNS, CDR2 SASEGT. The CDR3 covers 16 residues. Trimming took off 0 bases at V and 0 bases at J, with 11 bases between the two ends. CDR3 in amino acids: CASSEAGEGLNTEAFF. The CDR3 DNA is TGTGCCAGCAGTGAAGCTGGCGAGGGACTGAACACTGAAGCTTTCTTT.

DNA for the CDR3: TGTGCCAGCAGCTTTTCCCAAGGGGGCGGTAGCTATGGCTACACCTTC. Translating it yields CASSFSQGGGSYGYTF. The chain carries TRBV7-9 and TRBJ1-2; 7 nucleotides line up with TRBD1. Germline CDR1 and CDR2: SEHNR and FQNEAQ (reference sequence). J was trimmed by 4 bases and V by 3 bases; bases with no gene match: 11. The CDR3 runs to 16 residues.

This clonotype was counted between two and nine times. This chain connects TRBV4-1 to TRBJ1-4; D unclear. Trimming took 4 bases from V and 8 from J, leaving 26 bases between them. The CDR3 is 18 amino acids. Germline V lookup: CDR1 MGHRA, CDR2 YSYEKL. Here the CDR3 DNA reads TGCGCCAGCAGCCCCTCTCCCCTTGCCGGGCTAAATGACGAAAAACTGTTTTTT. This codes for CASSPSPLAGLNDEKLFF.

This clonotype was seen a handful of times. The J gene is TRBJ2-1, the V gene TRBV3-1, with 9 bases that match TRBD2. CDR1 is LGHDT, CDR2 YNNKEL, per germline (reference sequence). The CDR3 length is 15 residues. V lost 0 bases and J lost 9; bases outside the gene matches: 6. CDR3: CASSQEASGKFEQFF. The CDR3 nucleotides are TGTGCCAGCAGCCAAGAGGCTAGCGGGAAGTTTGAGCAGTTCTTC.